The 29 T cell receptor beta chains below all came from one sample that was sequenced in a study of T cells of healthy individuals. MiXCR, applied by TCRdb to the 5' RACE reads, yields one record per CDR3 protein. The data show 60,000 to 70,000 distinct CDR3 sequences, with around 15% seen just once and approximately 4.6% held by the top ten. These receptors originate from a human donor in good health.

There are many counts of this clonotype. V gene TRBV28 combines with J gene TRBJ2-1; the match to TRBD1 covers 9 bases. After removal of 5 bases from V and 5 bases from J, the junction contained 19 bases not matched to a gene. Per germline, CDR1 MDHEN and CDR2 SYDVKM. The CDR3 loop spans 19 amino acids. The CDR3 nucleotides read TGTGCCAGCAGTCAGAAGGACAGGGGAATCCGCTGGCTCCACAATGAGCAGTTCTTC. It encodes CASSQKDRGIRWLHNEQFF.

The J gene is TRBJ2-7, the V gene TRBV4-3, with D perhaps being TRBD1 or TRBD2 (5 bases each). The CDR3 is 15 residues long. V was clipped by 0 bases and J by 4 bases, with 13 bases between them. Germline CDR1 and CDR2: LGHNA and YSLEER. The CDR3 nucleotides read TGCGCCAGCAGCCAAGATACCGATGAGGGGTACGAGCAGTACTTC. As protein: CASSQDTDEGYEQYF.

This clonotype has only a few counts. The V call is TRBV7-9, the J call TRBJ1-2; TRBD1 might be the D (5 bases). Deletions cut 6 bases from V and 4 bases from J, with 18 bases between. CDR1 SEHNR and CDR2 FQNEAQ come from the germline V gene (reference sequence). This CDR3 has 15 residues. The CDR3 spells CASSFYRDGPYGYTF. In DNA form, the CDR3 reads TGTGCCAGCAGTTTTTATCGGGACGGGCCCTATGGCTACACCTTC.

This clonotype showed up just a few times. The CDR3: CASSLSGYRGGYTF. The CDR3, as DNA: TGTGCCAGCAGTTTATCGGGGTACAGGGGTGGCTACACCTTC. J is TRBJ1-2 and V is TRBV27; 7 bases are shared with TRBD1. Germline lookup yields CDR1 MNHEY and CDR2 SMNVEV (reference sequence). V gave up 0 bases and J gave up 7 bases; unmatched junction bases: 5. This CDR3 is built from 14 residues.

This clonotype occurred many times. The chain combines TRBV7-3 with TRBJ2-1; TRBD2 agrees at 9 bases. The length of the CDR3 is 16 residues. The germline CDR1 and CDR2 sequences are SGHTA and FQGTGA. V was clipped by 3 bases and J by 0 bases; unmatched bases: 3. CDR3 protein: CASSFLAGSSYNEQFF. CDR3 coding DNA: TGTGCCAGCAGCTTCCTAGCGGGGAGCTCCTACAATGAGCAGTTCTTC.

This clonotype was detected many times. This chain uses TRBV20-1 with TRBJ2-7, with 7 bases identical to TRBD1. CDR3 length: 13 amino acids. V trimming: 6 bases; J trimming: 9 bases; junction bases outside the gene matches: 14. In germline, CDR1 is DFQATT, CDR2 SNEGSKA (reference sequence). The CDR3 nucleotides read TGCAGTGCCTGGAACCGACAGGGAAGGGTGCAGTACTTC. Encoded protein: CSAWNRQGRVQYF.

This clonotype was counted a few times. The genes are TRBV4-2 and TRBJ2-3; 9 nucleotides align to TRBD2. V dropped 0 bases and J dropped 0; count of bases not matched to a gene: 4. This CDR3 contains 17 residues. The germline V gene has CDR1 LGHNA and CDR2 YNFKEQ. CDR3 in DNA: TGTGCCAGCAGCCAAGACCCTAGCGGGACTAGCACAGATACGCAGTATTTT. Encoded protein: CASSQDPSGTSTDTQYF.

The DNA of the CDR3 is TGTGCCAGCAGTTCAGGGGGCTCGAACTATGGCTACACCTTC. Translation gives CASSSGGSNYGYTF. V is TRBV28 and J is TRBJ1-2, with TRBD1 identical over 8 bases. The CDR3 is 14 residues long. The trim removed 4 bases at V and 2 bases at J, leaving 3 bases unmatched. Germline V lookup: CDR1 MDHEN, CDR2 SYDVKM.

The CDR3 reads CASSPRDGNIQYF. CDR3 nucleotides: TGTGCCAGCAGCCCCCGGGATGGAAACATTCAGTACTTC. The V gene is TRBV7-2, the J gene TRBJ2-4; D is perhaps TRBD2 (5 bases). V was trimmed by 5 bases and J by 6 bases, leaving 11 bases between them. The CDR3 sequence is 13 residues long. Germline V lookup: CDR1 SGHTA, CDR2 FQGNSA.

In this sample, this clonotype turned up a few times. V gene TRBV20-1 combines with J gene TRBJ2-3, with unresolved D. CDR1 and CDR2 from the germline V gene are DFQATT and SNEGSKA (reference sequence). The V gene lost 1 base and the J gene lost 4 bases, with 6 bases spanning the gap. The CDR3 has 12 amino acids. CDR3 in DNA: TGCAGTGCTAGAGGGGTTCCAGATACGCAGTATTTT. It specifies CSARGVPDTQYF.

In this sample, this clonotype turned up many times. The rearrangement joins TRBV7-2 to TRBJ2-3, with D hard to call. Per germline, CDR1 SGHTA and CDR2 FQGNSA. The length of the CDR3 is 15 residues. V was pared by 5 bases and J by 5 bases, with 17 bases between. CDR3 coding DNA: TGTGCCAGCAGCCCAACTTACGCCCCAGGAGATACGCAGTATTTT. Translated, it gives CASSPTYAPGDTQYF.

The V call is TRBV7-9, the J call TRBJ2-1; TRBD2 agrees at 7 bases. Germline CDR1 and CDR2: SEHNR and FQNEAQ (reference sequence). Losses at the gene ends were 2 bases for V and 0 bases for J; bases not matched to a gene: 10. This CDR3 comprises 18 residues. The CDR3 DNA is TGTGCCAGCAGCTTACGGTCGGCGGGGGTCAGCTCCTACAATGAGCAGTTCTTC. This translates into CASSLRSAGVSSYNEQFF.

The sample holds many counts of this clonotype. J is TRBJ1-2 and V is TRBV29-1; 7 nucleotides agree with TRBD1. The V gene end was trimmed by 7 bases and the J gene end by 7 bases; junction bases not matched to a gene: 9. Germline values: CDR1 SQVTM, CDR2 ANQGSEA. The CDR3 is made up of 12 amino acids. In DNA, the CDR3 is TGCAGCGGCACAAGACAGGGTGGTGGCTACACCTTC. It codes for CSGTRQGGGYTF.

The genes are TRBV14 and TRBJ2-4; D is tentatively TRBD1 or TRBD2 (6 bases each). This CDR3 contains 16 residues. Germline loops: CDR1 SGHDN, CDR2 FVKESK. Trimming cost V 6 bases and J 1 base, with 16 bases left between them. CDR3 sequence reads: CASSSARGHAKNIQYF. CDR3 nucleotide sequence: TGTGCCAGCAGTAGCGCCCGGGGGCACGCCAAAAACATTCAGTACTTC.

This clonotype has a handful of counts. The chain is built from TRBV19 and TRBJ2-3; TRBD2 aligns across 11 bases. This CDR3 is built from 14 residues. CDR1 and CDR2 from the germline V gene are LNHDA and SQIVND (reference sequence). The trim removed 10 bases at V and 4 bases at J, leaving 7 bases unmatched. CDR3 sequence reads: CATKLAGDADTQYF. The DNA for the CDR3 is TGTGCCACGAAACTAGCGGGAGACGCAGATACGCAGTATTTT.

V gene TRBV12-3 or TRBV12-4 combines with J gene TRBJ2-7; perhaps D is TRBD1 or TRBD2 (5 bases each). The CDR3 length is 14 residues. V was clipped by 0 bases and J by 5 bases, with 11 bases between them. The CDR3: CASSLARERHEQYF. As DNA, the CDR3 is TGTGCCAGCAGTTTAGCCAGGGAGAGGCACGAGCAGTACTTC.

V usage is TRBV5-1 and J usage is TRBJ2-2; D call uncertain. The germline CDR1 and CDR2 sequences are SGHRS and YFSETQ. The CDR3 runs to 13 residues. Trimming took off 0 bases at V and 5 bases at J, with 5 bases between the two ends. CDR3 coding DNA: TGCGCCAGCAGCTTGGATGGTACCGGGGAGCTGTTTTTT. This sequence encodes CASSLDGTGELFF.

This clonotype showed up many times. The J gene is TRBJ2-2, the V gene TRBV4-1, with D possibly matching TRBD1 (5 bases). This CDR3 spans 16 amino acids. V was clipped by 1 base and J by 5 bases, with 14 bases between them. Looked up from germline, CDR1 is MGHRA and CDR2 is YSYEKL. The CDR3 loop is CASSQVSQGWTGELFF. In nucleotides, the CDR3 is TGCGCCAGCAGCCAAGTGTCCCAGGGCTGGACCGGGGAGCTGTTTTTT.

This clonotype has a count of ten or more. The rearrangement links TRBV18 to TRBJ1-1, with D possibly being TRBD1 (5 bases). From germline, CDR1 is KGHSH and CDR2 LQKENI. Trimming left V 5 bases short and J 1 base short, with 14 bases between. CDR3 length: 15 amino acids. CDR3 in DNA: TGTGCCAGCTCAGCTCGGGACGGACCGAACACTGAAGCTTTCTTT. As protein: CASSARDGPNTEAFF. The variable domain in full, with the rest retrieved from reference TRBV18 and TRBJ1-1, is NAGVMQNPRHLVRRRGQEARLRCSPMKGHSHVYWYRQLPEEGLKFMVYLQKENIIDESGMPKERFSAEFPKEGPSILRIQQVVRGDSAAYFCASSARDGPNTEAFFGQGTRLTVV.

V usage is TRBV5-1 and J usage is TRBJ2-1; TRBD2 aligns across 7 bases. CDR3 length: 14 amino acids. V trimming: 4 bases; J trimming: 0 bases; junction bases outside the gene matches: 1. Germline V lookup: CDR1 SGHRS, CDR2 YFSETQ. The CDR3 spells CASSRDYSYNEQFF. The DNA of the CDR3 is TGCGCCAGCAGCCGGGACTACTCCTACAATGAGCAGTTCTTC. The full variable domain, in which reference TRBV5-1 and TRBJ2-1 provide the parts outside the CDR3, is KAGVTQTPRYLIKTRGQQVTLSCSPISGHRSVSWYQQTPGQGLQFLFEYFSETQRNKGNFPGRFSGRQFSNSRSEMNVSTLELGDSALYLCASSRDYSYNEQFFGPGTRLTVL.

The sample holds a few counts of this clonotype. The V call is TRBV9, the J call TRBJ1-1; 8 bases match TRBD1. The germline V gene encodes CDR1 SGDLS and CDR2 YYNGEE. The CDR3 length is 15 residues. The V gene end was trimmed by 3 bases and the J gene end by 0 bases; junction bases not matched to a gene: 4. The CDR3 here is CASSDRQGLNTEAFF. CDR3 coding DNA: TGTGCCAGCAGCGACCGACAGGGGCTGAACACTGAAGCTTTCTTT. The full variable domain, completed using reference TRBV9 and TRBJ1-1, is DSGVTQTPKHLITATGQRVTLRCSPRSGDLSVYWYQQSLDQGLQFLIQYYNGEERAKGNILERFSAQQFPDLHSELNLSSLELGDSALYFCASSDRQGLNTEAFFGQGTRLTVV.

The chain is built from TRBV29-1 and TRBJ2-7; D is unclear. Germline CDR1 reads SQVTM; CDR2 reads ANQGSEA. There are 12 residues in the CDR3. V was pared by 3 bases and J by 7 bases, with 13 bases between. CDR3 residues: CSVDHRAGEQYF. The DNA for the CDR3 is TGCAGCGTTGATCACAGAGCTGGGGAGCAGTACTTC.

This rearrangement joins TRBV5-1 to TRBJ2-1, with D possibly being TRBD2 (6 bases). The V end was cut by 2 bases, the J end by 9 bases, with 12 bases between. The germline gives CDR1 SGHRS, CDR2 YFSETQ. The CDR3 is 13 residues long. The CDR3 is CASSFTRRGEQFF. Here the CDR3 DNA reads TGCGCCAGCAGCTTCACTAGGCGGGGTGAGCAGTTCTTC. The full variable domain, with the rest looked up from reference TRBV5-1 and TRBJ2-1, is KAGVTQTPRYLIKTRGQQVTLSCSPISGHRSVSWYQQTPGQGLQFLFEYFSETQRNKGNFPGRFSGRQFSNSRSEMNVSTLELGDSALYLCASSFTRRGEQFFGPGTRLTVL.

The gene calls are TRBV6-5 and TRBJ2-1, with 8 nucleotides matching TRBD2. The V and J ends lost 1 base and 6 bases, in that order; junction bases with no gene match: 8. The CDR3 is 16 amino acids. Germline CDR1 and CDR2: MNHEY and SVGAGI. CDR3: CASSYFPAGARNEQFF. CDR3 DNA: TGTGCCAGCAGTTACTTCCCAGCGGGAGCTCGCAATGAGCAGTTCTTC.

This clonotype appeared many times. This chain links TRBV10-3 with TRBJ1-1; D is possibly TRBD1 (5 bases). The germline V and J ends were trimmed by 0 bases and 5 bases, with 13 bases remaining between them. CDR3 length equals 15 residues. CDR1 and CDR2 from the germline V gene are ENHRY and SYGVKD. Here the CDR3 reads CAISESIGGRTEAFF. Here the CDR3 DNA reads TGTGCCATCAGTGAGTCGATCGGGGGTAGGACTGAAGCTTTCTTT.

This clonotype was counted only a few times. V usage is TRBV5-1 and J usage is TRBJ1-5; the D gene is possibly TRBD1 (6 bases). Trimming cost V 1 base and J 2 bases, with 10 bases left between them. Germline CDR1 SGHRS, CDR2 YFSETQ. The CDR3 runs 15 residues. The chain's CDR3 is CASSLSGDRNQPQHF. The CDR3 DNA sequence: TGCGCCAGCAGCTTGTCAGGGGACCGCAATCAGCCCCAGCATTTT.

This sequence joins TRBV12-3 or TRBV12-4 and TRBJ2-1; 7 nucleotides line up with TRBD1. CDR3 length: 16 amino acids. The ends lost 5 bases at V and 3 bases at J; junction bases unmatched: 10. The CDR3 reads CASSPQGQKGYNEQFF. CDR3 DNA sequence: TGTGCCAGCAGTCCCCAGGGACAGAAAGGCTACAATGAGCAGTTCTTC.

This clonotype was counted ten times or more. The V and J genes are TRBV6-2 or TRBV6-3 and TRBJ1-5; no clear D. The CDR3 covers 13 residues. Trimming shortened V by 8 bases and J by 1 base, and 9 bases separated the two germline ends. Germline V lookup: CDR1 MNHEY, CDR2 SVGEGT. The CDR3 nucleotides read TGTGCCAGCTCCCCCTGGAGCAATCAGCCCCAGCATTTT. It specifies CASSPWSNQPQHF.

This clonotype was counted a single time. J is TRBJ1-1 and V is TRBV28; D not resolved. V lost 2 bases to trimming and J lost 4 bases, with 5 bases between them. The CDR3 covers 12 residues. Germline V lookup: CDR1 MDHEN, CDR2 SYDVKM. This chain's CDR3 is CASSLRCTEAFF. CDR3 nucleotides: TGTGCCAGCAGTTTACGGTGCACTGAAGCTTTCTTT.